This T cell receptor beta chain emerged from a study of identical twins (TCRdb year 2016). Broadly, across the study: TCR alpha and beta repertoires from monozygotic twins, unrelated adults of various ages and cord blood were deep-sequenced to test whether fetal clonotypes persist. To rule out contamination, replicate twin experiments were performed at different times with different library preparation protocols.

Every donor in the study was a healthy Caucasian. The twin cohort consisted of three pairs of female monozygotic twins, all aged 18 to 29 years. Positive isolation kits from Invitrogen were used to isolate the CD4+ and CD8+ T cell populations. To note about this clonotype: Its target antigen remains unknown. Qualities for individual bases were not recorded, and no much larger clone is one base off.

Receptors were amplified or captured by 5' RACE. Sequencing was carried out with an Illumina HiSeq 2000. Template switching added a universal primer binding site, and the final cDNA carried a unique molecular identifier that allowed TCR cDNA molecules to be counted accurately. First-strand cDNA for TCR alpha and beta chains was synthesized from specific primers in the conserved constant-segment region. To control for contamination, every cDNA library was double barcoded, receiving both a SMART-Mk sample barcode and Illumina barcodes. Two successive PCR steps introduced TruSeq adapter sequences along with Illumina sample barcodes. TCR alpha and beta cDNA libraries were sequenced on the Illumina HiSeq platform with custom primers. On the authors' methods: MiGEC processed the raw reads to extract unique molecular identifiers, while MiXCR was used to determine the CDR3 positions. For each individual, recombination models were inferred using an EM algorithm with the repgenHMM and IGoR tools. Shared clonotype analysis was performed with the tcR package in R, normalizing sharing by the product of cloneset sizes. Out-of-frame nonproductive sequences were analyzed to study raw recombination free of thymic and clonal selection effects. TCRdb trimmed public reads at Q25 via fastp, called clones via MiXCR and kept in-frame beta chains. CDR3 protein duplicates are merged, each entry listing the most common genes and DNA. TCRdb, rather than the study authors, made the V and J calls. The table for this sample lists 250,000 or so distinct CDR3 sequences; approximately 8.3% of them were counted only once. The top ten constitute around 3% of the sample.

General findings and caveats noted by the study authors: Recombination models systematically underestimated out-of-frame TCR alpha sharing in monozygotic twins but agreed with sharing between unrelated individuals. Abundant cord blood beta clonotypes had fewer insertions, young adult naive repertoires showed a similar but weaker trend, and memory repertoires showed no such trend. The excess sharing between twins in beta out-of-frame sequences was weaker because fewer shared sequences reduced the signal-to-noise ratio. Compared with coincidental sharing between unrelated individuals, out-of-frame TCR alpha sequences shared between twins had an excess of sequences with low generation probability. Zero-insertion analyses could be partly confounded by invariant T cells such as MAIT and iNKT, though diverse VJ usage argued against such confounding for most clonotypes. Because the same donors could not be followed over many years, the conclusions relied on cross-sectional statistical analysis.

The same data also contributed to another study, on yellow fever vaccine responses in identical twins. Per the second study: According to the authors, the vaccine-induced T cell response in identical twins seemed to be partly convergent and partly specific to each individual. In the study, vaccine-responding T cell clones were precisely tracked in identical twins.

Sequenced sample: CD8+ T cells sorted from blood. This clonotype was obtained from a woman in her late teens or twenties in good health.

The CDR3 protein: CASSPRASGSYNEQFF. The DNA sequence follows: TGCGCCAGCAGCCCCCGTGCTAGCGGATCCTACAATGAGCAGTTCTTC. The chain links TRBV4-3 with TRBJ2-1; 7 junctional bases match TRBD2. The CDR3 sequence holds 16 residues, the cysteine and phenylalanine included. CDR3 DNA is the only sequence kept; it has 48 bases, read in frame from the first base. V lost 4 bases and J lost 1 base, and the count of bases not matched to a germline gene is 7. CDR1 LGHNA and CDR2 YSLEER are derived from the germline V gene.